Each of the 28 T cell receptor beta chains below was sequenced from the same sample in a study of blood T cell repertoires in COVID-19. The table came from immunoSEQ multiplex PCR; TCRdb's copy has only in-frame clones and leaves some out. The table includes around 150,000 clones, approximately 84% detected once. The sequenced sample was peripheral blood. These receptors came from a woman aged 55-70 years with acute or convalescent COVID-19.

The J gene is TRBJ2-1, the V gene TRBV9; a possible D gene is TRBD1 (6 bases). Looked up from germline, CDR1 is SGDLS and CDR2 is YYNGEE. The CDR3 covers 13 residues. V gave up 3 bases and J gave up 8 bases, with 12 bases separating them. CDR3 DNA sequence: TGTGCCAGCAGCGCCCTCTACAGGGATGAGCAGTTCTTC. Protein: CASSALYRDEQFF.

The rearrangement links TRBV11-1 to TRBJ2-1; TRBD2 is a possible D gene (6 bases). This CDR3 has 16 amino acids. The germline CDR1 and CDR2 sequences are SGHAT and FQDESV (reference sequence). V lost 5 bases and J lost 2, with 16 bases in between. CDR3 DNA sequence: TGTGCCAGCAGCATAGGGGTCTCGGGAGCCTACAATGAGCAGTTCTTC. This translates into CASSIGVSGAYNEQFF. The full variable domain, in which reference TRBV11-1 and TRBJ2-1 provide the parts outside the CDR3, is EAEVAQSPRYKITEKSQAVAFWCDPISGHATLYWYRQILGQGPELLVQFQDESVVDDSQLPKDRFSAERLKGVDSTLKIQPAELGDSAMYLCASSIGVSGAYNEQFFGPGTRLTVL.

This chain links TRBV19 with TRBJ1-1, with TRBD1 as a possible D gene (5 bases). There are 16 residues in the CDR3. Germline CDR1 and CDR2: LNHDA and SQIVND (reference sequence). The germline V and J ends were trimmed by 3 bases and 0 bases, with 14 bases remaining between them. The CDR3 nucleotides are TGTGCCAGTAGTATTAAGGACAATAAGATGAACACTGAAGCTTTCTTT. Its protein product is CASSIKDNKMNTEAFF.

J is TRBJ1-5 and V is TRBV5-8; TRBD1 agrees at 10 bases. This CDR3 region has 15 residues. Trimming removed 3 bases from V and 6 bases from J; junction bases left unmatched: 6. CDR1 and CDR2 from the germline V gene are SGHTS and YDEGEE. CDR3 residues: CASSSGQGNGQPQHF. The DNA of the CDR3 is TGTGCCAGCAGCTCGGGACAGGGGAACGGTCAGCCCCAGCATTTT.

The chain joins TRBV4-3 to TRBJ2-3; no definite D call. V lost 3 bases to trimming and J lost 9 bases, with 13 bases between them. The CDR3 consists of 13 residues. CDR1 is LGHNA and CDR2 is YSLEER in the germline V gene. In nucleotides, the CDR3 is TGCGCCAGCAGCCACAATAGTCTAGACACGCAGTATTTT. This gives the protein CASSHNSLDTQYF.

The V gene is TRBV5-4, the J gene TRBJ2-5; no firm D call. V shed 3 bases and J shed 7 bases, with 16 bases lying between them. Per the germline V gene, CDR1 is SGHNT and CDR2 is YYREEE (reference sequence). The length of the CDR3 is 14 residues. CDR3 sequence (DNA): TGTGCCAGCAGCTCCCTAGGCGGCTCGGGGACCCAGTACTTC. Translation: CASSSLGGSGTQYF.

The chain joins TRBV7-9 to TRBJ2-5; 13 bases match TRBD2. Germline-derived CDR1 and CDR2 are SEHNR and FQNEAQ (reference sequence). Germline trimming cut 5 bases from V and 4 bases from J; bases unmatched to any gene: 4. The CDR3 totals 15 residues. CDR3 sequence reads: CASSGRTSGRETQYF. CDR3 nucleotides: TGTGCCAGCAGCGGTCGGACTAGCGGGAGAGAGACCCAGTACTTC.

This chain joins TRBV19 and TRBJ2-6; D is unclear. This CDR3 is built from 14 residues. V was shortened by 2 bases and J by 6 bases, with 8 bases between the two germline ends. Germline-derived CDR1 and CDR2 are LNHDA and SQIVND (reference sequence). CDR3 sequence: CASSISRVANVLTF. In DNA, the CDR3 is TGTGCCAGTAGTATAAGTCGGGTGGCCAACGTCCTGACTTTC.

V and J are TRBV3-1 (or the pseudogene TRBV3-2) and TRBJ2-5, with 11 bases that match TRBD2. CDR3 length equals 17 residues. Germline CDR1 is LGHDT and CDR2 is YNNKEL (reference sequence). V was clipped by 0 bases and J by 2 bases; unmatched bases: 5. The CDR3 protein is CASSQDEGLAEQETQYF. For the CDR3, the DNA is TGTGCCAGCAGCCAAGATGAGGGACTAGCGGAACAAGAGACCCAGTACTTC.

This clone has only a few counts. This chain joins TRBV11-3 and TRBJ1-1, with D possibly matching TRBD1 (5 bases). V lost 5 bases to trimming and J lost 6 bases, with 16 bases between them. This CDR3 comprises 14 residues. CDR1 and CDR2 from the germline V gene are SGHNT and YENEEA. This CDR3 is CASSPRGGSAEAFF. For the CDR3, the DNA is TGTGCCAGCAGCCCCCGCGGGGGATCGGCTGAAGCTTTCTTT. The variable domain in full, completed from reference TRBV11-3 and TRBJ1-1, reads EAGVVQSPRYKIIEKKQPVAFWCNPISGHNTLYWYLQNLGQGPELLIRYENEEAVDDSQLPKDRFSAERLKGVDSTLKIQPAELGDSAVYLCASSPRGGSAEAFFGQGTRLTVV.

V is TRBV10-1 and J is TRBJ2-7; 12 nucleotides line up with TRBD2. The CDR3 runs to 15 residues. V lost 5 bases, J lost 4 bases, and 6 bases stayed unmatched. Germline V gene data show CDR1 as WNHNN and CDR2 as SYGVQD (reference sequence). CDR3 sequence: CASSRLAGADYEQYF. The CDR3 coding sequence is TGCGCCAGCAGTCGACTAGCGGGAGCCGATTACGAGCAGTACTTC.

The chain joins TRBV6-1 to TRBJ2-5; a weak D match, TRBD2 (6 bases). V was trimmed by 0 bases and J by 1 base, leaving 18 bases between them. The CDR3 length is 18 residues. Per germline, CDR1 MNHNS and CDR2 SASEGT. In DNA, the CDR3 is TGTGCCAGCAGTGAAGCACCTCGTTGGAGGGTTACCCAAGAGACCCAGTACTTC. This translates into CASSEAPRWRVTQETQYF.

This clone appeared many times. This rearrangement joins TRBV30 to TRBJ2-7; tentatively, D is TRBD2 (6 bases). The CDR3 extends over 15 amino acids. The germline V and J ends were trimmed by 1 base and 6 bases, with 19 bases remaining between them. Germline loops: CDR1 GTSNPN, CDR2 SVGIG (reference sequence). The CDR3 is CAWSEEGNPPAEQYF. DNA for the CDR3: TGTGCCTGGAGTGAGGAGGGGAACCCCCCGGCCGAGCAGTACTTC.

The V call is TRBV16, the J call TRBJ1-5; TRBD1 agrees at 10 bases. Germline assignment: CDR1 KGHSY and CDR2 FQNENV. The J segment lost 9 bases and the V segment lost 4 bases, leaving 9 bases of the junction unmatched. The CDR3 sequence is 15 residues long. As DNA, the CDR3 is TGTGCCAGCAGCCGGGACAGGGGCCAATCTTGGCCCCAGCATTTT. Its protein is CASSRDRGQSWPQHF.

The J gene is TRBJ2-1, the V gene TRBV7-9; D perhaps matches TRBD2 (5 bases). This CDR3 is built from 14 residues. Trimming removed 6 bases at V and 0 bases at J, with 9 bases between. Germline V gene sequence: CDR1 SEHNR, CDR2 FQNEAQ (reference sequence). CDR3 loop: CASSTGYSYNEQFF. In DNA form, the CDR3 reads TGTGCCAGCAGTACGGGATACTCCTACAATGAGCAGTTCTTC.

The V and J genes are TRBV7-3 and TRBJ2-1; 15 positions match TRBD2. In germline, CDR1 is SGHTA, CDR2 FQGTGA. J lost 8 bases, V lost 5 bases, and 10 bases had no gene match. The CDR3 length is 17 residues. The DNA for the CDR3 is TGTGCCAGCAGCCCCCAAGGGACTAGCGGGAGGTTAGATGAGCAGTTCTTC. As protein: CASSPQGTSGRLDEQFF.

J is TRBJ2-3 and V is TRBV3-1 (or the pseudogene TRBV3-2), with 9 bases fitting TRBD1. The CDR3 length is 15 residues. Germline trimming cut 4 bases from V and 2 bases from J; bases unmatched to any gene: 4. CDR1 LGHDT and CDR2 YNNKEL come from the germline V gene (reference sequence). CDR3 in amino acids: CASSPGQGFTDTQYF. CDR3 coding DNA: TGTGCCAGCAGCCCGGGACAGGGATTCACAGATACGCAGTATTTT.

The chain recombines TRBV29-1 with TRBJ2-3; TRBD1 aligns across 9 bases. CDR1 is SQVTM and CDR2 is ANQGSEA in the germline V gene. The CDR3 is 14 amino acids. The V segment lost 6 bases and the J segment 3 bases; nucleotides outside the gene matches: 7. Written as DNA, the CDR3 is TGCAGCGTCGGACAGGGGACAGGGACAGATACGCAGTATTTT. It encodes CSVGQGTGTDTQYF.

The count of this clone is one. The V and J genes are TRBV18 and TRBJ1-5; tentatively, D is TRBD1 (5 bases). The CDR3 sequence is 15 residues long. Germline values: CDR1 KGHSH, CDR2 LQKENI. With 2 bases removed from V and 3 bases from J, the gap between germline ends came to 11 bases. The CDR3 coding sequence is TGTGCCAGCTCACCAGGGGTCAGGGACAATCAGCCCCAGCATTTT. Translated, it gives CASSPGVRDNQPQHF.

The chain employs TRBV14 and TRBJ1-5; D unresolved. Trimming cost V 4 bases and J 5 bases, with 9 bases left between them. Germline assignment: CDR1 SGHDN and CDR2 FVKESK. This CDR3 region has 13 residues. The CDR3 here is CASSPDGDQPQHF. The CDR3, as DNA: TGTGCCAGCAGCCCGGACGGGGATCAGCCCCAGCATTTT.

The chain uses TRBV2 and TRBJ1-5; the D gene is possibly TRBD1 (6 bases). Trimming pared 3 bases from V and 0 bases from J, leaving 9 bases between. The CDR3 loop spans 15 amino acids. In germline, CDR1 is SNHLY, CDR2 FYNNEI. The chain's CDR3 is CASSDRGHSNQPQHF. In DNA form, the CDR3 reads TGTGCCAGCAGTGACAGGGGACATAGCAATCAGCCCCAGCATTTT.

This sequence joins TRBV2 and TRBJ2-1; a possible D gene is TRBD2 (5 bases). There are 15 residues in the CDR3. The V and J ends lost 8 bases and 5 bases respectively, with 19 bases between them. Germline loops: CDR1 SNHLY, CDR2 FYNNEI. Written as DNA, the CDR3 is TGTGCCAGCCAGTTGGACTCCCCGAGGGACAATGAGCAGTTCTTC. Protein: CASQLDSPRDNEQFF.

The genes are TRBV7-9 and TRBJ1-4; 7 bases map to TRBD1. With 1 base clipped from V and 8 bases from J, the junction kept 4 bases outside the gene matches. The germline V gene has CDR1 SEHNR and CDR2 FQNEAQ (reference sequence). This CDR3 spans 14 amino acids. CDR3 amino acids: CASSLGQGPEKLFF. The CDR3 DNA follows: TGTGCCAGCAGCTTAGGACAGGGCCCCGAAAAACTGTTTTTT.

A single count supports this clone. The chain is built from TRBV15 and TRBJ2-7; maybe TRBD2 (7 bases). Germline V gene sequence: CDR1 LNHNV, CDR2 YYDKDF (reference sequence). This CDR3 comprises 15 residues. Between the trimmed V and J ends, which lost 0 bases and 7 bases, there was a span of 16 bases. The CDR3 region is CATSRDLAGAREQYF. The DNA for the CDR3 is TGTGCCACCAGCAGAGATCTGGCGGGGGCACGGGAGCAGTACTTC. Using reference TRBV15 and TRBJ2-7 for the parts outside the CDR3, the full variable domain is DAMVIQNPRYQVTQFGKPVTLSCSQTLNHNVMYWYQQKSSQAPKLLFHYYDKDFNNEADTPDNFQSRRPNTSFCFLDIRSPGLGDTAMYLCATSRDLAGAREQYFGPGTRLTVT.

The chain has TRBV18 and TRBJ2-1; D remains unclear. V was pared by 6 bases and J by 8 bases, with 14 bases between. CDR1 is KGHSH and CDR2 is LQKENI in the germline V gene. CDR3 size: 13 residues. The CDR3 sequence: CASSPVVIDEQFF. In DNA form, the CDR3 reads TGTGCCAGCTCCCCGGTAGTAATTGATGAGCAGTTCTTC.

This rearrangement joins TRBV5-1 to TRBJ2-1, with 10 bases aligning to TRBD2. The CDR3 consists of 16 residues. V dropped 1 base and J dropped 2; count of bases not matched to a gene: 3. CDR1 is SGHRS, CDR2 YFSETQ, per germline. The CDR3 protein is CASSLRTSGAYNEQFF. The DNA of the CDR3 is TGCGCCAGCAGCTTGCGGACTAGCGGCGCCTACAATGAGCAGTTCTTC.

The chain couples TRBV11-2 to TRBJ2-3, with 10 bases aligning to TRBD2. Germline V gene lookup returns CDR1 SGHAT and CDR2 FQNNGV. The CDR3 length is 19 residues. J was trimmed by 3 bases and V by 2 bases; bases with no gene match: 14. CDR3 sequence (DNA): TGTGCCAGCAGCTTACTGGTGTCTAGCGGGAGTATAAGAACAGATACGCAGTATTTT. Encoded protein: CASSLLVSSGSIRTDTQYF.

The chain has TRBV4-3 and TRBJ2-1; TRBD1 might be the D (5 bases). Germline CDR1 is LGHNA and CDR2 is YSLEER. The CDR3 totals 16 residues. V gave up 0 bases and J gave up 6 bases, with 15 bases separating them. The DNA of the CDR3 is TGCGCCAGCAGCCAAGATGGGCAGGGTGGATTCAATGAGCAGTTCTTC. Translating it yields CASSQDGQGGFNEQFF.